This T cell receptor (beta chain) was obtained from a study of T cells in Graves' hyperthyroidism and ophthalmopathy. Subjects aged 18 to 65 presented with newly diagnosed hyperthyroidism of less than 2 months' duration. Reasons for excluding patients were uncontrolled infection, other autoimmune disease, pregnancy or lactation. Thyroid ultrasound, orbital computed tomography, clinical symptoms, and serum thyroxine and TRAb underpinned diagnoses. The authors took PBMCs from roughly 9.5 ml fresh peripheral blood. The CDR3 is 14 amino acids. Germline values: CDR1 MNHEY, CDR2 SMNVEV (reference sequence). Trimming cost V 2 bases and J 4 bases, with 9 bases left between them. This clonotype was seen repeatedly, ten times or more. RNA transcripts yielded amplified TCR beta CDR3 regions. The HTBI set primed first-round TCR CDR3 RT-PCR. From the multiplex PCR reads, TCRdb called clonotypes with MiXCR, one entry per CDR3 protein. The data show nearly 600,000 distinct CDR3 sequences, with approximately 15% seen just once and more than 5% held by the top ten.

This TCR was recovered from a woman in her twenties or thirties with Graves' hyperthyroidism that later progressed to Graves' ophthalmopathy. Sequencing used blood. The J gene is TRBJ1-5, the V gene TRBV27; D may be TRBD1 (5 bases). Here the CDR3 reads CASSLGAENQPQHF. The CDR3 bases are TGTGCCAGCAGTTTAGGGGCGGAAAATCAGCCCCAGCATTTT.